This entry lists 20 T cell receptor beta chains sequenced from one sample in a study of Ad26.COV2.S vaccination and SARS-CoV-2 variants. Treatment defined: some 19 received Ad26.COV2.S at low or high dose, single or two shots; several received placebo; per-sample allocation not given. After the first vaccine or placebo injection, samples were drawn on day 63. TCRdb keeps only in-frame clones here, not all; method: immunoSEQ multiplex PCR. In the table there are a few hundred thousand clones, around nine tenths of which are singletons. Sequences were derived from peripheral blood, sampled in a trial of Ad26.COV2.S vaccine versus placebo. The receptors here all came from a person between 18 and 65 years old who received the Ad26.COV2.S COVID-19 vaccine or a placebo.

Only one count was recorded for this clone. V and J are TRBV7-9 and TRBJ1-2; D remains unclear. From germline, CDR1 is SEHNR and CDR2 FQNEAQ (reference sequence). The CDR3 extends over 15 amino acids. V gave up 4 bases and J gave up 5 bases, with 17 bases separating them. CDR3 loop: CASSSSFNLLYGYTF. CDR3 nucleotides: TGTGCCAGCAGCTCCTCATTTAATCTCCTATATGGCTACACCTTC.

This clone was counted once. The rearrangement links TRBV29-1 to TRBJ2-1; D remains ambiguous. CDR3 length: 13 residues. V was shortened by 0 bases and J by 9 bases, with 12 bases between the two germline ends. Germline V gene sequence: CDR1 SQVTM, CDR2 ANQGSEA. Written as DNA, the CDR3 is TGCAGCGTTGAAGATAACCCTTCCGGTGAGCAGTTCTTC. Its protein is CSVEDNPSGEQFF.

The CDR3 DNA follows: TGTGCCAGCAGCCAAGGATGGGGGGGTCAGCCCCAGCATTTT. This sequence encodes CASSQGWGGQPQHF. This chain connects TRBV3-1 (or the pseudogene TRBV3-2) to TRBJ1-5; tentatively, D is TRBD1 (5 bases). V shed 1 base and J shed 6 bases, with 10 bases lying between them. The CDR3 contains 14 residues. CDR1 LGHDT and CDR2 YNNKEL come from the germline V gene (reference sequence).

CDR3 bases: TGTGCCAGCAGCCCCCGGACCAGCCCGGGTAGGGAGACCCAGTACTTC. It specifies CASSPRTSPGRETQYF. V and J are TRBV7-9 and TRBJ2-5; no clear D gene. This CDR3 is built from 16 residues. Germline V CDR1 and CDR2: SEHNR, FQNEAQ (reference sequence). With 5 bases removed from V and 5 bases from J, the gap between germline ends came to 21 bases.

In regard to this clone: Other nucleotide sequences from this sample produce the same CDR3. J is TRBJ1-6 and V is TRBV6-5; 7 nucleotides agree with TRBD1. Germline values: CDR1 MNHEY, CDR2 SVGAGI. The CDR3 length is 15 residues. The V gene end was trimmed by 3 bases and the J gene end by 8 bases; junction bases not matched to a gene: 7. CDR3 bases: TGTGCCAGCAGTTATTACTCCCAGGGGGATTCACCCCTCCACTTT. The encoded protein is CASSYYSQGDSPLHF.

This chain connects TRBV29-1 to TRBJ2-3; 13 bases line up with TRBD2. The CDR3 is 20 residues long. V was clipped by 5 bases and J by 2 bases; unmatched bases: 19. Germline CDR1 SQVTM, CDR2 ANQGSEA. CDR3 in DNA: TGCAGCGTTCGAAAATGGACTAGCGGGAGTGGGGGGCCCTTCACAGATACGCAGTATTTT. Encoded protein: CSVRKWTSGSGGPFTDTQYF.

This chain's CDR3 is CASSFGRGYTF. CDR3 bases: TGTGCCAGCAGTTTCGGGCGTGGCTACACCTTC. This chain links TRBV12-3 or TRBV12-4 with TRBJ1-2; D not resolved. V was shortened by 3 bases and J by 7 bases, with 6 bases between the two germline ends. This CDR3 contains 11 residues.

V usage is TRBV27 and J usage is TRBJ2-7, with 8 nucleotides matching TRBD2. Germline-derived CDR1 and CDR2 are MNHEY and SMNVEV (reference sequence). V shed 3 bases, J shed 0 bases, and the junction held 4 bases outside the gene matches. The CDR3 covers 15 residues. The CDR3 bases are TGTGCCAGCAGTTTGTTGGCGGGGGGCTCCTACGAGCAGTACGTC. This encodes CASSLLAGGSYEQYV.

Details on this clone: This sample includes further DNA sequences coding for the same CDR3. This chain uses TRBV6-5 with TRBJ1-1; D call uncertain. The germline CDR1 and CDR2 sequences are MNHEY and SVGAGI. This CDR3 contains 14 residues. V dropped 0 bases and J dropped 2 bases, with 7 bases sitting between them. The CDR3 reads CASSYSTVNTEAFF. Here the CDR3 DNA reads TGTGCCAGCAGTTACTCGACGGTTAACACTGAAGCTTTCTTT.

The rearrangement joins TRBV7-8 to TRBJ2-1; 9 positions agree with TRBD2. Germline V gene data show CDR1 as SGHVS and CDR2 as FQNEAQ. Losses at the gene ends were 2 bases for V and 2 bases for J; bases not matched to a gene: 4. This CDR3 region has 16 residues. CDR3 region: CASSLRGTSPYNEQFF. The DNA for the CDR3 is TGTGCCAGCAGCTTAAGGGGGACTAGCCCCTACAATGAGCAGTTCTTC.

This chain joins TRBV29-1 and TRBJ1-3; D is uncertain. Germline V gene sequence: CDR1 SQVTM, CDR2 ANQGSEA. Trimming left V 7 bases short and J 0 bases short, with 10 bases between. The CDR3 is 13 amino acids. The CDR3, as DNA: TGCAGCGGCAAACTAGTCTCTGGAAACACCATATATTTT. It codes for CSGKLVSGNTIYF. Using reference TRBV29-1 and TRBJ1-3 for the parts outside the CDR3, the full variable domain is SAVISQKPSRDICQRGTSLTIQCQVDSQVTMMFWYRQQPGQSLTLIATANQGSEATYESGFVIDKFPISRPNLTFSTLTVSNMSPEDSSIYLCSGKLVSGNTIYFGEGSWLTVV.

V and J are TRBV7-8 and TRBJ1-5; tentative D call: TRBD1 (6 bases). This CDR3 has 17 amino acids. Germline loops: CDR1 SGHVS, CDR2 FQNEAQ. V lost 4 bases, J lost 1 base, and 17 bases lay in between. Here the CDR3 DNA reads TGTGCCAGCAGCTCTTTGTCCGCCCAGGGGAGCAATCAGCCCCAGCATTTT. As protein: CASSSLSAQGSNQPQHF.

The J gene is TRBJ2-2, the V gene TRBV18; D is uncertain. CDR3 length: 14 residues. The V end lost 3 bases, the J end lost 5 bases, and 10 bases lay between the germline ends. Germline V gene lookup returns CDR1 KGHSH and CDR2 LQKENI. CDR3: CASSPNSWTGELFF. Here the CDR3 DNA reads TGTGCCAGCTCACCTAACAGTTGGACCGGGGAGCTGTTTTTT.

The chain has TRBV3-1 (or the pseudogene TRBV3-2) and TRBJ1-4, with no clear D. This CDR3 has 15 amino acids. Germline assignment: CDR1 LGHDT and CDR2 YNNKEL (reference sequence). V was cut by 1 base and J by 0 bases, with 6 bases left in between. The CDR3 reads CASSQGPATNEKLFF. As DNA, the CDR3 is TGTGCCAGCAGCCAAGGGCCCGCAACTAATGAAAAACTGTTTTTT.

On this clone: Within the sample, other DNA sequences also encode this same CDR3. V gene TRBV18 combines with J gene TRBJ1-5; D unclear. This CDR3 contains 14 residues. Per germline, CDR1 KGHSH and CDR2 LQKENI. V was pared by 0 bases and J by 2 bases, with 5 bases between. The CDR3 coding sequence is TGTGCCAGCTCACCACCGGGAGGCAATCAGCCCCAGCATTTT. Its translation: CASSPPGGNQPQHF.

This sequence joins TRBV29-1 and TRBJ2-1, with 8 bases identical to TRBD2. V trimming: 5 bases; J trimming: 2 bases; junction bases outside the gene matches: 5. CDR1 and CDR2 (germline): SQVTM, ANQGSEA. This CDR3 comprises 14 residues. The DNA of the CDR3 is TGCAGCGTTCCGGGACTAGGGGCCTACAATGAGCAGTTCTTC. This sequence encodes CSVPGLGAYNEQFF.

This clone was counted ten times or more. This chain connects TRBV5-4 to TRBJ1-1; D is ambiguous. In germline, CDR1 is SGHNT, CDR2 YYREEE (reference sequence). V lost 4 bases and J lost 0, with 10 bases in between. The CDR3 totals 14 residues. DNA for the CDR3: TGTGCCAGCAGCCCAAAAGGGCTGAACACTGAAGCTTTCTTT. Its protein product is CASSPKGLNTEAFF.

This sequence joins TRBV20-1 and TRBJ2-7; the D is unclear. Trimming cost V 3 bases and J 3 bases, with 18 bases left between them. CDR1 DFQATT and CDR2 SNEGSKA come from the germline V gene (reference sequence). CDR3 length: 15 residues. This CDR3 reads CSASLPIGANYEQYV. CDR3 DNA sequence: TGCAGTGCTAGTCTCCCGATTGGAGCAAACTACGAGCAGTACGTC.

The chain links TRBV5-6 to TRBJ1-5, with a possible D match to TRBD1 (5 bases). Trimming pared 2 bases from V and 7 bases from J, leaving 10 bases between. The germline gives CDR1 SGHDT, CDR2 YYEEEE. The CDR3 totals 13 residues. The CDR3 sequence is CASSFGGGQPQHF. The DNA for the CDR3 is TGTGCCAGCAGCTTTGGGGGTGGACAGCCCCAGCATTTT.

V usage is TRBV6-4 and J usage is TRBJ2-1, with 9 bases identical to TRBD2. The CDR3 has 17 residues. J lost 7 bases, V lost 5 bases, and 15 bases had no gene match. CDR1 is MRHNA and CDR2 is SNTAGT in the germline V gene. The CDR3 loop is CASSRSSGDAGFNEQFF. CDR3 sequence (DNA): TGTGCCAGCAGTCGTTCTAGCGGGGATGCAGGTTTTAATGAGCAGTTCTTC.